These 2 T cell receptor beta chains came from one sample sequenced in a study of shared clonotypes between healthy human individuals. Here immunoSEQ multiplex PCR was the method, and the copy in TCRdb shows in-frame clones only, minus some. The table lists about 2 million clones, 90% to 95% of them singletons, with 0.13% in the top ten. Sequencing was carried out using naive CD4+ T cells sorted from blood. Stated subset: CD45RA+ positively selected. The receptors were sampled from a man in his late teens or twenties in good health.

The chain recombines TRBV2 with TRBJ2-7; 8 nucleotides agree with TRBD2. The germline V gene has CDR1 SNHLY and CDR2 FYNNEI. The CDR3 has 14 residues. V lost 2 bases to trimming and J lost 5 bases; unmatched junction nucleotides: 5. CDR3 in amino acids: CASSEQRGYDEQYF. The CDR3 coding sequence is TGTGCCAGCAGTGAACAGCGGGGGTACGACGAGCAGTACTTC.

The chain couples TRBV28 to TRBJ1-3; D is uncertain. The germline V and J ends were trimmed by 6 bases and 4 bases, with 7 bases remaining between them. CDR1 and CDR2 (germline): MDHEN, SYDVKM. This CDR3 contains 12 residues. The CDR3: CASRAPGNTIYF. The CDR3 DNA reads as TGTGCCAGCAGAGCCCCCGGAAACACCATATATTTT.